This T cell receptor (beta chain) originates from a study of beta chain features in type 1 diabetes. Between the trimmed V and J ends, which lost 0 bases and 5 bases, there was a span of 16 bases. The CDR3 covers 16 residues. In total, each donor contributed a single heparinised blood draw that averaged around 110 mL. This clone was detected a few times. The antigen is undetermined. Regarding the study as a whole: There was a possibility that cDNA sequencing over-represented cells with high TCR expression.

What was sequenced were expressed TCRB transcripts, since all of the isolated RNA had been reverse transcribed. Method: immunoSEQ multiplex PCR; TCRdb's copy keeps in-frame clones and lacks some. The sample consists of around 340,000 clones, roughly a fifth of them appearing once. The TCR sequence derives from a woman aged 18-29 years in good health. The J gene is TRBJ2-5, the V gene TRBV23-1, with D possibly being TRBD1 (6 bases). TRBV23-1 is treated as an ORF (open reading frame) with a function not yet certain. Sequencing was done on a sample of naive CD4+ T cells from blood. CDR3: CASSQSRQGSEETQYF. The DNA for the CDR3 is TGCGCCAGCAGTCAATCGAGGCAGGGGAGTGAGGAGACCCAGTACTTC.